The 21 T cell receptor beta chains below come from one sample, sequenced in a study of identical twins. In TCRdb, the 5' RACE reads were re-called with MiXCR into one record per CDR3 protein. This sample has about 530,000 distinct CDR3 sequences, with around 15% found just once. This sample also belongs to another study, concerning yellow fever vaccine responses in identical twins.

The sequencing input was CD4+ T cells sorted from blood. All receptors come from a woman aged 18-30 years in good health.

The chain couples TRBV5-1 to TRBJ2-3; D is uncertain. CDR1 and CDR2 (germline): SGHRS, YFSETQ. V shed 4 bases and J shed 2 bases, with 14 bases lying between them. The CDR3 consists of 15 residues. Here the CDR3 DNA reads TGCGCCAGCAGCCGCGTAAGCGCGGTCACAGATACGCAGTATTTT. Translating gives CASSRVSAVTDTQYF.

This clonotype was recorded at least ten times. CDR3 in amino acids: CATSASGQGLNQPQHF. The CDR3 DNA sequence: TGTGCCACCAGTGCCTCCGGACAGGGCCTCAATCAGCCCCAGCATTTT. This chain links TRBV24-1 with TRBJ1-5, with 8 bases matching TRBD1. J lost 3 bases, V lost 5 bases, and 8 bases had no gene match. CDR3 length: 16 residues. Germline V gene lookup returns CDR1 KGHDR and CDR2 SFDVKD.

CDR3 protein: CASSESASGGANTGELFF. For the CDR3, the DNA is TGCGCCAGCAGTGAGTCGGCAAGCGGGGGGGCCAACACCGGGGAGCTGTTTTTT. The V gene is TRBV10-2, the J gene TRBJ2-2, with 10 positions matching TRBD2. The CDR3 spans 18 residues. Germline V gene sequence: CDR1 WSHSY, CDR2 SAAADI. V was pared by 0 bases and J by 2 bases, with 6 bases of the junction left unmatched.

This clonotype has a handful of counts. The chain is built from TRBV20-1 and TRBJ2-3; D not certain. The CDR3 has 13 amino acids. The V end was cut by 8 bases, the J end by 1 base, with 13 bases between. The germline V gene has CDR1 DFQATT and CDR2 SNEGSKA (reference sequence). The CDR3 here is CSPNRGGTDTQYF. In DNA, the CDR3 is TGCAGTCCCAACCGCGGCGGCACAGATACGCAGTATTTT.

This clonotype was observed at least ten times. The chain employs TRBV5-1 and TRBJ2-4, with D perhaps TRBD1 (6 bases). The CDR3 is made up of 17 amino acids. Trimming left V 5 bases short and J 4 bases short, with 22 bases between. Germline assignment: CDR1 SGHRS and CDR2 YFSETQ. CDR3 sequence (DNA): TGCGCCAGCAGACCTTTAGCGCCAGGGGCGGAAAAAAACATTCAGTACTTC. Translation gives CASRPLAPGAEKNIQYF. Together with reference TRBV5-1 and TRBJ2-4, the CDR3 gives the full variable domain: KAGVTQTPRYLIKTRGQQVTLSCSPISGHRSVSWYQQTPGQGLQFLFEYFSETQRNKGNFPGRFSGRQFSNSRSEMNVSTLELGDSALYLCASRPLAPGAEKNIQYFGAGTRLSVL.

This clonotype turned up a few times. V and J are TRBV28 and TRBJ2-1; D is possibly TRBD2 (6 bases). CDR1 is MDHEN and CDR2 is SYDVKM in the germline V gene. The CDR3 contains 15 residues. The V end was cut by 5 bases, the J end by 10 bases, with 21 bases between. CDR3 loop: CASSLPGLRLWEQFF. CDR3 bases: TGTGCCAGCAGTCTCCCGGGACTCCGTCTATGGGAGCAGTTCTTC. Using reference TRBV28 and TRBJ2-1 for the parts outside the CDR3, the full variable domain is DVKVTQSSRYLVKRTGEKVFLECVQDMDHENMFWYRQDPGLGLRLIYFSYDVKMKEKGDIPEGYSVSREKKERFSLILESASTNQTSMYLCASSLPGLRLWEQFFGPGTRLTVL.

The chain combines TRBV10-3 with TRBJ2-3; 9 bases match TRBD1. V was pared by 7 bases and J by 2 bases, with 7 bases of the junction left unmatched. There are 15 residues in the CDR3. Germline V gives CDR1 ENHRY, CDR2 SYGVKD. CDR3 bases: TGTGCCATCACTCCGGGACAGGGTCTCACAGATACGCAGTATTTT. Protein sequence: CAITPGQGLTDTQYF.

The sample holds a few counts of this clonotype. This chain joins TRBV7-3 and TRBJ2-4; 8 bases map to TRBD2. V was clipped by 4 bases and J by 3 bases; unmatched bases: 5. From germline, CDR1 is SGHTA and CDR2 FQGTGA. The CDR3 is made up of 15 amino acids. The CDR3 loop reads CASSSSGTSKNIQYF. The CDR3 DNA follows: TGTGCCAGCAGCTCCTCCGGGACTAGCAAAAACATTCAGTACTTC.

The chain couples TRBV2 to TRBJ2-5; D not resolved. Per germline, CDR1 SNHLY and CDR2 FYNNEI. The V end lost 4 bases, the J end lost 4 bases, and 13 bases lay between the germline ends. This CDR3 has 14 amino acids. CDR3 in amino acids: CASSVQAVGETQYF. The CDR3 DNA follows: TGTGCCAGCAGTGTTCAGGCTGTTGGAGAGACCCAGTACTTC.

This clonotype has a count of ten or more. The chain has TRBV7-9 and TRBJ1-1; D unclear. Germline V gene data show CDR1 as SEHNR and CDR2 as FQNEAQ (reference sequence). V lost 3 bases to trimming and J lost 3 bases, with 2 bases between them. The CDR3 extends over 11 amino acids. The CDR3 region has the DNA TGTGCCAGCAGCTTTGACACTGAAGCTTTCTTT. Protein sequence: CASSFDTEAFF. Based on the CDR3 plus reference TRBV7-9 and TRBJ1-1, the full variable domain is DTGVSQNPRHKITKRGQNVTFRCDPISEHNRLYWYRQTLGQGPEFLTYFQNEAQLEKSRLLSDRFSAERPKGSFSTLEIQRTEQGDSAMYLCASSFDTEAFFGQGTRLTVV.

A few counts support this clonotype. The genes are TRBV5-1 and TRBJ2-2; D unresolved. The V and J ends lost 2 bases and 2 bases respectively, with 16 bases between them. The CDR3 has 17 amino acids. The germline V gene has CDR1 SGHRS and CDR2 YFSETQ. CDR3 bases: TGCGCCAGCAGCTTCAATCAGTGGAGTGCTAACACCGGGGAGCTGTTTTTT. Translated: CASSFNQWSANTGELFF.

This clonotype was detected many times. The J gene is TRBJ2-7, the V gene TRBV21-1; TRBD1 was called by the table and not checked on the DNA. TRBV21-1 is marked as a pseudogene. The CDR3 is 13 residues long. The CDR3 reads CASYRGHTYEQYF. CDR3 coding DNA: TGTGCCAGTTACAGGGGGCATACCTACGAGCAGTACTTC.

This clonotype has just a few counts. The chain joins TRBV5-1 to TRBJ1-1; D is ambiguous. CDR1 is SGHRS, CDR2 YFSETQ, per germline. This CDR3 is built from 13 residues. V was clipped by 2 bases and J by 6 bases, with 11 bases between them. CDR3 region: CASSFWKRAEAFF. The CDR3 DNA sequence: TGCGCCAGCAGCTTCTGGAAGAGAGCTGAAGCTTTCTTT.

This clonotype was detected a few times. The chain couples TRBV15 to TRBJ2-1; D may be TRBD2 (5 bases). The CDR3 runs to 16 residues. CDR1 and CDR2 (germline): LNHNV, YYDKDF (reference sequence). The germline V and J ends were trimmed by 3 bases and 5 bases, with 17 bases remaining between them. This CDR3 is CATSRTRDSPDNEQFF. The CDR3 DNA follows: TGTGCCACCAGCAGGACACGGGATTCCCCGGACAATGAGCAGTTCTTC.

V gene TRBV7-7 combines with J gene TRBJ2-2; D is uncertain. CDR1 SSHAT and CDR2 FNYEAQ come from the germline V gene (reference sequence). The V gene lost 6 bases and the J gene lost 4 bases, with 9 bases spanning the gap. This CDR3 is 13 amino acids long. This CDR3 reads CASRNGPTGELFF. The DNA for the CDR3 is TGTGCCAGCAGGAACGGCCCCACCGGGGAGCTGTTTTTT.

This clonotype was found a few times. V is TRBV2 and J is TRBJ2-7, with 10 bases lining up with TRBD2. V dropped 4 bases and J dropped 3; count of bases not matched to a gene: 3. Per germline, CDR1 SNHLY and CDR2 FYNNEI. This CDR3 spans 14 amino acids. The CDR3 protein is CASSGTSGNYEQYF. CDR3 in DNA: TGTGCCAGCAGTGGGACTAGCGGCAACTACGAGCAGTACTTC.

V and J are TRBV5-1 and TRBJ1-1; tentative D call: TRBD1 (6 bases). The V gene's germline CDR1 is SGHRS and CDR2 YFSETQ. V lost 0 bases to trimming and J lost 1 base, with 13 bases between them. The CDR3 is 16 amino acids. CDR3 loop: CASSLAGMTGNTEAFF. The DNA of the CDR3 is TGCGCCAGCAGCTTGGCCGGTATGACAGGGAACACTGAAGCTTTCTTT.

This clonotype was picked up a small number of times. This chain joins TRBV12-3 or TRBV12-4 and TRBJ2-5; D not certain. The CDR3 runs to 14 residues. The ends were cut back, 2 bases at V and 5 bases at J, with 12 bases in the middle. The DNA of the CDR3 is TGTGCCAGCAGTTTAATGGCGTTTGGGGAGACCCAGTACTTC. This encodes CASSLMAFGETQYF.

The chain recombines TRBV24-1 with TRBJ2-1; D not resolved. CDR3 length: 13 amino acids. Germline assignment: CDR1 KGHDR and CDR2 SFDVKD. V gave up 1 base and J gave up 7 bases, with 7 bases separating them. The CDR3 protein is CATSDFAGNEQFF. In nucleotides, the CDR3 is TGTGCCACCAGTGATTTCGCCGGGAATGAGCAGTTCTTC.

V is TRBV7-8 and J is TRBJ2-2; weak D call: TRBD1 (6 bases). CDR1 and CDR2 from the germline V gene are SGHVS and FQNEAQ. Trimming took 2 bases from V and 0 from J, leaving 16 bases between them. The CDR3 is 18 amino acids. CDR3 region: CASSLTAGTTSNTGELFF. The CDR3 nucleotides read TGTGCCAGCAGCTTAACTGCCGGGACAACCTCGAACACCGGGGAGCTGTTTTTT. The whole variable domain, filled in from reference TRBV7-8 and TRBJ2-2, reads GAGVSQSPRYKVAKRGQDVALRCDPISGHVSLFWYQQALGQGPEFLTYFQNEAQLDKSGLPSDRFFAERPEGSVSTLKIQRTQQEDSAVYLCASSLTAGTTSNTGELFFGEGSRLTVL.

This clonotype has a handful of counts. The V call is TRBV12-5, the J call TRBJ2-1; D might be TRBD2 (6 bases). This CDR3 comprises 12 residues. CDR1 and CDR2 (germline): LGHNT, FRNRAP. V was clipped by 5 bases and J by 6 bases, with 8 bases between them. The DNA for the CDR3 is TGTGCTAGTGGTATGGGGGGCAATGAGCAGTTCTTC. Translation gives CASGMGGNEQFF.